This TCR beta chain was observed in a study of T cells in Graves' hyperthyroidism and ophthalmopathy. Pregnant or lactating patients were excluded, as were those with uncontrolled infection or other autoimmune disease. Source material for PBMCs was over 7.5 ml fresh peripheral blood. The CDR3 loop spans 15 amino acids. Trimming removed 7 bases from V and 4 bases from J; junction bases left unmatched: 10. Per the germline V gene, CDR1 is SGHTA and CDR2 is FQGNSA. This clonotype was seen ten or more times. RNA transcripts gave rise to amplified TCR beta CDR3 regions. The primer set for the first-round RT-PCR of the TCR CDR3 was HTBI. MiXCR was run by TCRdb on the multiplex PCR reads, yielding one entry per CDR3 protein. The sample shows tens of thousands of distinct CDR3 sequences, roughly 52% of them seen only once.

The chain uses TRBV7-2 and TRBJ2-1; TRBD2 matches at 7 bases. Sequencing was done on a sample of blood. The sequence derives from a woman in her 50s with Graves' hyperthyroidism that later progressed to Graves' ophthalmopathy. CDR3 region: CASNPVLANYNEQFF. CDR3 DNA: TGTGCCAGCAACCCAGTACTAGCGAATTACAATGAGCAGTTCTTC.